The 26 T cell receptor beta chains below were found in one sample sequenced in a study of cytomegalovirus exposure and HLA in healthy donors. It was with 60 Vbeta and 13 Jbeta primers that the PCR ran. Profiling relied on immunoSEQ multiplex PCR, and the TCRdb table lists in-frame clones only, not all of them. Of 90,000 to 120,000 clones in the sample, 60% to 85% were seen once. What was sequenced was PBMCs. These TCRs come from a woman aged 18-29 years in good health and CMV-seropositive.

The chain couples TRBV5-6 to TRBJ2-2; no clear D. V lost 2 bases, J lost 7 bases, and 9 bases lay in between. This CDR3 contains 13 residues. CDR1 and CDR2 from the germline V gene are SGHDT and YYEEEE. The CDR3 protein is CASSFTVGGELFF. CDR3 in DNA: TGTGCCAGCAGCTTCACGGTCGGCGGGGAGCTGTTTTTT.

For this clone: The CDR3 end shows no conserved phenylalanine or tryptophan, and so a read error is likely. This chain links TRBV9 with TRBJ1-1, with 10 bases lining up with TRBD1. This CDR3 spans 16 amino acids. Per the germline V gene, CDR1 is SGDLS and CDR2 is YYNGEE. V lost 0 bases and J lost 3; bases outside the gene matches: 5. CDR3 region: CASSVAETGGYTEAFV. The CDR3 DNA sequence: TGTGCCAGCAGCGTAGCGGAGACAGGGGGCTACACTGAAGCTTTCGTT.

This sequence joins TRBV27 and TRBJ1-2, with TRBD1 identical over 11 bases. Germline CDR1 reads MNHEY; CDR2 reads SMNVEV (reference sequence). The V gene end was trimmed by 5 bases and the J gene end by 8 bases; junction bases not matched to a gene: 10. The CDR3 is 15 amino acids. CDR3 sequence: CASSPRGQGADGYTF. DNA of the CDR3: TGTGCCAGCAGTCCCCGAGGACAGGGGGCGGACGGCTACACCTTC.

The genes are TRBV27 and TRBJ2-1; a weak D match, TRBD1 (5 bases). The CDR3 consists of 15 residues. From germline, CDR1 is MNHEY and CDR2 SMNVEV (reference sequence). The V end lost 6 bases, the J end lost 1 base, and 13 bases lay between the germline ends. The CDR3 reads CASSSPTASYNEQFF. The CDR3, as DNA: TGTGCCAGCAGCTCCCCGACAGCGTCCTACAATGAGCAGTTCTTC.

The gene calls are TRBV19 and TRBJ2-5; 13 nucleotides match TRBD2. The V and J ends lost 4 bases and 7 bases, in that order; junction bases with no gene match: 9. The CDR3 is 16 residues long. The germline V gene has CDR1 LNHDA and CDR2 SQIVND (reference sequence). The DNA for the CDR3 is TGTGCCAGTAGTACCCAAGGACTAGCGGGAGCAGCGACCCAGTACTTC. Its translation: CASSTQGLAGAATQYF.

V and J are TRBV28 and TRBJ2-3; D is perhaps TRBD2 (5 bases). There are 16 residues in the CDR3. Looked up from germline, CDR1 is MDHEN and CDR2 is SYDVKM. V gave up 5 bases and J gave up 0 bases, with 15 bases separating them. Written as DNA, the CDR3 is TGTGCCAGCAGTGCAGGACTTCATCTTAGCACAGATACGCAGTATTTT. This codes for CASSAGLHLSTDTQYF.

The V call is TRBV6-5, the J call TRBJ2-1; 10 positions agree with TRBD2. V dropped 4 bases and J dropped 7; count of bases not matched to a gene: 10. The germline V gene encodes CDR1 MNHEY and CDR2 SVGAGI. The CDR3 loop spans 16 amino acids. CDR3 sequence reads: CASSSRAGGLGNEQFF. CDR3 bases: TGTGCCAGCAGTTCCCGAGCGGGAGGGTTGGGGAATGAGCAGTTCTTC.

The chain employs TRBV20-1 and TRBJ2-1; 7 bases line up with TRBD2. Per germline, CDR1 DFQATT and CDR2 SNEGSKA (reference sequence). The CDR3 is made up of 11 amino acids. Trimming took 1 base from V and 15 from J; bases not matched to a gene: 6. The CDR3 bases are TGCAGTGCTAGAGTGCGGGAGTCATTGTTCTTC. Amino acids: CSARVRESLFF.

The chain links TRBV28 to TRBJ2-3, with 7 nucleotides matching TRBD2. Germline trimming cut 6 bases from V and 2 bases from J; bases unmatched to any gene: 8. The CDR3 has 15 residues. The V gene's germline CDR1 is MDHEN and CDR2 SYDVKM. CDR3 DNA: TGTGCCAGCAGAAAGGCGGGACTATCCACAGATACGCAGTATTTT. Its translation: CASRKAGLSTDTQYF.

The chain uses TRBV2 and TRBJ1-1; no firm D call. V lost 0 bases, J lost 10 bases, and 12 bases lay in between. From germline, CDR1 is SNHLY and CDR2 FYNNEI. This CDR3 has 13 residues. The CDR3 spells CASSEARGEVAFF. The CDR3 DNA sequence: TGTGCCAGCAGTGAAGCTCGAGGAGAGGTAGCTTTCTTT.

The V call is TRBV5-1, the J call TRBJ2-1, with 8 bases lining up with TRBD1. This CDR3 has 16 amino acids. V was pared by 0 bases and J by 8 bases, with 10 bases of the junction left unmatched. The germline gives CDR1 SGHRS, CDR2 YFSETQ. Here the CDR3 reads CASSLGDRGGIDEQFF. Written as DNA, the CDR3 is TGCGCCAGCAGCTTGGGAGACAGGGGTGGCATCGATGAGCAGTTCTTC.

This clone was observed a handful of times. This chain uses TRBV30 with TRBJ2-5; D is undetermined. The J call may be mistaken, given a closer DNA end match to TRBJ2-7. Germline values: CDR1 GTSNPN, CDR2 SVGIG (reference sequence). This CDR3 is built from 11 residues. DNA of the CDR3: TGTGCCTGGAGTGTGGACTACGAGCAGTACTTC. Residues: CAWSVDYEQYF.

CDR3 nucleotide sequence: TGTGCCAGCAGCTTCGGGGGAACGGGAGGGGATACGCAGTATTTT. Its translation: CASSFGGTGGDTQYF. The chain joins TRBV7-8 to TRBJ2-3; 8 nucleotides agree with TRBD2. Trimming cost V 3 bases and J 6 bases; bases outside gene matches: 8. The CDR3 sequence is 15 residues long. Germline V gene lookup returns CDR1 SGHVS and CDR2 FQNEAQ.

This clone has more than one count but fewer than ten. Other DNA sequences in the same sample also yield this CDR3. V is TRBV28 and J is TRBJ2-2; TRBD2 agrees at 10 bases. Germline assignment: CDR1 MDHEN and CDR2 SYDVKM. With V trimmed by 6 bases and J by 1 base, 5 bases remained unmatched. The CDR3 is made up of 16 amino acids. Here the CDR3 reads CASRGLAGVNTGELFF. Written as DNA, the CDR3 is TGTGCCAGCAGGGGGCTAGCGGGAGTGAACACCGGGGAGCTGTTTTTT.

The genes are TRBV28 and TRBJ1-2, with a possible D match to TRBD1 (6 bases). CDR1 MDHEN and CDR2 SYDVKM come from the germline V gene. Deletions cut 4 bases from V and 5 bases from J, with 20 bases between. CDR3 length equals 16 residues. The CDR3 DNA sequence: TGTGCCAGCAGTTCAAGCCCGCCGGGACACTTTTATGGCTACACCTTC. This sequence encodes CASSSSPPGHFYGYTF.

This clone was found a few times. The rearrangement joins TRBV7-8 to TRBJ1-4; 9 nucleotides align to TRBD1. The CDR3 spans 15 residues. Trimming at V came to 5 bases and at J to 6 bases, leaving 7 bases not matched to a gene. Germline CDR1 is SGHVS and CDR2 is FQNEAQ. Here the CDR3 reads CASSRGTGHYEKLFF. CDR3 nucleotide sequence: TGTGCCAGCAGCAGGGGGACAGGGCATTATGAAAAACTGTTTTTT.

The chain has TRBV18 and TRBJ1-1; TRBD1 might be the D (6 bases). The CDR3 contains 15 residues. Trimming removed 3 bases at V and 7 bases at J, with 18 bases between. CDR1 is KGHSH, CDR2 LQKENI, per germline. CDR3 in amino acids: CASSPIAQGLNEAFF. The CDR3 coding sequence is TGTGCCAGCTCACCTATCGCTCAGGGGCTGAATGAAGCTTTCTTT.

The rearrangement joins TRBV6-4 to TRBJ2-1; 10 bases align to TRBD2. V was pared by 3 bases and J by 7 bases, with 6 bases of the junction left unmatched. This CDR3 has 15 residues. The V gene's germline CDR1 is MRHNA and CDR2 SNTAGT. The CDR3 reads CASSEGAGGVNEQFF. The CDR3 nucleotides read TGTGCCAGCAGTGAAGGAGCGGGAGGGGTGAATGAGCAGTTCTTC.

The genes are TRBV6-5 and TRBJ2-3; the D is unclear. The CDR3 covers 15 residues. V lost 5 bases and J lost 6, with 18 bases in between. Germline loops: CDR1 MNHEY, CDR2 SVGAGI. DNA for the CDR3: TGTGCCAGCAGTCCCCGCCCCGTGACACAGGATACGCAGTATTTT. This codes for CASSPRPVTQDTQYF.

The chain is built from TRBV2 and TRBJ1-2; 7 bases align to TRBD1. The CDR3 has 15 residues. Germline assignment: CDR1 SNHLY and CDR2 FYNNEI. The V gene end was trimmed by 6 bases and the J gene end by 0 bases; junction bases not matched to a gene: 7. The CDR3 is CASSSDRAANYGYTF. The CDR3 DNA is TGTGCCAGCAGCTCTGACAGGGCTGCTAACTATGGCTACACCTTC.

The chain links TRBV4-1 to TRBJ2-3; D unclear. CDR1 is MGHRA and CDR2 is YSYEKL in the germline V gene. This CDR3 is 17 amino acids long. Trimming left V 0 bases short and J 2 bases short, with 15 bases between. CDR3 amino acids: CASSQEGEWVYTDTQYF. CDR3 DNA sequence: TGCGCCAGCAGCCAAGAGGGCGAGTGGGTCTACACAGATACGCAGTATTTT.

This chain connects TRBV19 to TRBJ2-3; 13 nucleotides line up with TRBD2. The CDR3 runs 15 residues. Germline CDR1 LNHDA, CDR2 SQIVND (reference sequence). The V and J ends lost 3 bases and 3 bases, in that order; junction bases with no gene match: 0. The DNA for the CDR3 is TGTGCCAGTAGTATGACTAGCGGGAGGACAGATACGCAGTATTTT. The encoded protein is CASSMTSGRTDTQYF.

This sequence joins TRBV27 and TRBJ1-5; 7 bases are a match to TRBD1. Germline V gives CDR1 MNHEY, CDR2 SMNVEV (reference sequence). V trimming: 6 bases; J trimming: 6 bases; junction bases outside the gene matches: 2. CDR3 length equals 12 residues. CDR3 region: CASRAGGQPQHF. CDR3 in DNA: TGTGCCAGCAGAGCAGGGGGTCAGCCCCAGCATTTT.

The chain is built from TRBV27 and TRBJ2-5; D gene ambiguous. The germline V gene has CDR1 MNHEY and CDR2 SMNVEV (reference sequence). The CDR3 is 13 residues long. Between the trimmed V and J ends, which lost 1 base and 5 bases, there was a span of 8 bases. The CDR3 nucleotides are TGTGCCAGCAGTTTATTTTTCTCGGAGACCCAGTACTTC. It specifies CASSLFFSETQYF.

The count of this clone is one. The V call is TRBV7-2, the J call TRBJ2-4, with TRBD2 as a possible D gene (5 bases). This CDR3 region has 18 residues. Per germline, CDR1 SGHTA and CDR2 FQGNSA. V was trimmed by 6 bases and J by 2 bases, leaving 23 bases between them. Here the CDR3 reads CASSNRIEGEWSKNIQYF. In DNA, the CDR3 is TGTGCCAGCAGTAATAGGATTGAGGGAGAGTGGTCCAAAAACATTCAGTACTTC.

J is TRBJ2-2 and V is TRBV6-1; D might be TRBD2 (5 bases). Germline V gene lookup returns CDR1 MNHNS and CDR2 SASEGT. With 2 bases removed from V and 9 bases from J, the gap between germline ends came to 13 bases. This CDR3 comprises 14 residues. The CDR3 DNA follows: TGTGCCAGCAGTGAACGACGGGGATTATGGGAGCTGTTTTTT. This gives the protein CASSERRGLWELFF.